The rows below give T cell receptor beta chains drawn from one sample of a study of blood T cell repertoires in COVID-19. Only in-frame clones appear in the TCRdb table, and some are missing; sequencing was by immunoSEQ multiplex PCR. The sample has about 230,000 clones, 83% seen once. The sequenced sample was peripheral blood. The receptors derive from a woman between 25 and 40 years old with COVID-19, enrolled during active disease. The CDR3 runs from the conserved cysteine through the conserved F or W. A D gene is named only where the DNA matches it firmly. Not all rows give a size; the values are once, few, many and, for expanded clones, a class.

>TRBV6-5|TRBJ2-6|.|.
TGTGCCAGCGTAACCTCAGGGGTTGGGGCCAACGTCCTGACTTTC
CASVTSGVGANVLTF
>TRBV7-2|TRBJ2-5|.|.
TGTGCCAGCAGCTTAGTGGGCCTAGGGGGGGGGACCCAGTACTTC
CASSLVGLGGGTQYF
>TRBV2|TRBJ2-3|.|TRBD2
TGTGCCAGCAGTGAACAAAGCGGGAGGGCCGGGGATACGCAGTATTTT
CASSEQSGRAGDTQYF
>TRBV11-3|TRBJ2-3|.|TRBD1
TGTGCCAGCAGCACCCGACAGGGGGGGATAGCAGATACGCAGTATTTT
CASSTRQGGIADTQYF
>TRBV7-9|TRBJ1-1|few|TRBD1
TGTGCCAGCAGCCTGAGCTGGGACAGGGGCGCCGGGACTGAAGCTTTCTTT
CASSLSWDRGAGTEAFF
>TRBV19|TRBJ2-1|.|.
TGTGCCAGTAGTTATCTTGGCGGGCGCAATGAGCAGTTCTTC
CASSYLGGRNEQFF
>TRBV12-3/TRBV12-4|TRBJ1-5|.|TRBD1
TGTGCCAGCAGGATCGGACAGGGACCCCAGCATTTT
CASRIGQGPQHF
>TRBV7-3|TRBJ2-2|once|.
TGTGCCAGCAGCTTAACACCTAATCCAATCGCCGGGGAGCTGTTTTTT
CASSLTPNPIAGELFF
>TRBV6-5|TRBJ1-1|.|.
TGTGCCAGCAGTTCGGGGAGGGGCACTGAAGCTTTCTTT
CASSSGRGTEAFF
>TRBV5-1|TRBJ2-1|once|TRBD2
TGCGCCAGCAGCTTACCTAGCGGGAGCTCCTACAATGAGCAGTTCTTC
CASSLPSGSSYNEQFF
>TRBV30|TRBJ1-2|.|.
TGTGCCTGGACGTCTTCGGCAGGGTTTAACTATGGCTACACCTTC
CAWTSSAGFNYGYTF
>TRBV29-1|TRBJ2-7|.|TRBD2
TGCAGCGTTGATAGCGGGGACTCCTACGAGCAGTACTTC
CSVDSGDSYEQYF
>TRBV18|TRBJ2-5|.|.
TGTGCCAGCTCACCACCTATCCAAGAGACCCAGTACTTC
CASSPPIQETQYF
>TRBV3-1/TRBV3-2|TRBJ2-5|.|.
TGTGCCAGCAACCCAGGGTTTGGAGAGACCCAGTACTTC
CASNPGFGETQYF
>TRBV5-5|TRBJ2-5|.|TRBD1
TGTGCCAGCAGCTTGGGGACAGGGGGCATAGAGACCCAGTACTTC
CASSLGTGGIETQYF
>TRBV1|TRBJ1-5|.|.
TGCACCAGCAGCCAAGATTTTGGGAGTCGGCCCCAGCATTTT
CTSSQDFGSRPQHF
>TRBV6-5|TRBJ1-6|.|TRBD1
TGTGCCAGCAGCCCCGGACAGGCCGCAGGTATACGGCACTTT
CASSPGQAAGIRHF
>TRBV4-3|TRBJ2-1|.|.
TGCGCCAGCAGCCAAGCGATGGGGGCCCATGAGCAGTTCTTC
CASSQAMGAHEQFF